A single sample gave rise to the 10 T cell receptor beta chains below, sequenced in a study of immune evolution from preneoplasia to lung adenocarcinoma. Measured with immunoSEQ multiplex PCR; TCRdb has only the in-frame clones, and not every one. The data contain some 16,000 clones, around nine tenths of them singletons. Sequenced material: FFPE invasive lung adenocarcinoma tissue. These receptors were obtained from a person aged 70 to 80 with invasive lung adenocarcinoma.

The chain is built from TRBV5-1 and TRBJ2-1, with no clear D. This CDR3 has 14 residues. V gave up 0 bases and J gave up 7 bases, with 11 bases separating them. Germline V gene sequence: CDR1 SGHRS, CDR2 YFSETQ. CDR3 loop: CASSLDPDSNEQFF. Written as DNA, the CDR3 is TGCGCCAGCAGCTTGGACCCGGATTCGAATGAGCAGTTCTTC.

This chain uses TRBV21-1 with TRBJ2-7; the table's D call, TRBD2, has no DNA check behind it. TRBV21-1 is classified as a pseudogene. CDR3 length equals 20 residues. CDR3 residues: CASSKWVGETSGGRDYEQYF. The CDR3 DNA sequence: TGTGCCAGCAGCAAATGGGTTGGGGAGACTAGCGGGGGCCGAGACTACGAGCAGTACTTC.

The chain couples TRBV6-5 to TRBJ1-1; TRBD1 matches at 7 bases. Trimming removed 6 bases from V and 0 bases from J; junction bases left unmatched: 4. The CDR3 spans 14 residues. The V gene's germline CDR1 is MNHEY and CDR2 SVGAGI. The CDR3 DNA follows: TGTGCCAGCAGCAGACAGGGAATGAACACTGAAGCTTTCTTT. Residues: CASSRQGMNTEAFF.

The rearrangement links TRBV28 to TRBJ1-2, with unresolved D. The CDR3 totals 15 residues. Trimming cost V 5 bases and J 5 bases, with 18 bases left between them. CDR1 is MDHEN and CDR2 is SYDVKM in the germline V gene. The CDR3 DNA reads TGTGCCAGCAGTATCCCGGGTGCCCTTAGGTATGGCTACACCTTC. It yields the protein CASSIPGALRYGYTF.

The chain has TRBV29-1 and TRBJ1-2; TRBD1 is a possible D gene (6 bases). Germline CDR1 is SQVTM and CDR2 is ANQGSEA. The CDR3 totals 11 residues. V was pared by 6 bases and J by 6 bases, with 11 bases between. The CDR3 spells CSVAGEDGYTF. Here the CDR3 DNA reads TGCAGCGTCGCAGGGGAGGATGGCTACACCTTC.

CDR3 protein: CATSREVRTYEQYF. The DNA for the CDR3 is TGTGCCACCAGCAGAGAAGTCCGCACCTACGAGCAGTACTTC. V and J are TRBV15 and TRBJ2-7; D gene unclear. V lost 0 bases to trimming and J lost 2 bases, with 8 bases between them. This CDR3 has 14 residues. CDR1 and CDR2 from the germline V gene are LNHNV and YYDKDF (reference sequence).

The gene calls are TRBV28 and TRBJ2-1; 9 bases are a match to TRBD2. The CDR3 spans 16 residues. Germline V gives CDR1 MDHEN, CDR2 SYDVKM. Trimming removed 1 base from V and 8 bases from J; junction bases left unmatched: 9. CDR3 loop: CASSLFAGGLRDEQFF. Here the CDR3 DNA reads TGTGCCAGCAGTTTATTTGCGGGGGGGCTTAGGGATGAGCAGTTCTTC.

This chain links TRBV5-6 with TRBJ1-1; the D gene is possibly TRBD1 (6 bases). CDR1 is SGHDT, CDR2 YYEEEE, per germline. The V end was cut by 4 bases, the J end by 6 bases, with 19 bases between. The CDR3 covers 15 residues. The CDR3 loop is CASSADLTGGSEAFF. CDR3 coding DNA: TGTGCCAGCAGCGCAGATCTGACAGGCGGTTCTGAAGCTTTCTTT. Drawing the rest from reference TRBV5-6 and TRBJ1-1, the complete variable domain is DAGVTQSPTHLIKTRGQQVTLRCSPKSGHDTVSWYQQALGQGPQFIFQYYEEEERQRGNFPDRFSGHQFPNYSSELNVNALLLGDSALYLCASSADLTGGSEAFFGQGTRLTVV.

The V call is TRBV5-1, the J call TRBJ1-1, with unresolved D. CDR3 length: 15 amino acids. Germline V gene sequence: CDR1 SGHRS, CDR2 YFSETQ. With 1 base removed from V and 5 bases from J, the gap between germline ends came to 15 bases. Here the CDR3 reads CASSLIGDGGTEAFF. The CDR3 DNA is TGCGCCAGCAGCTTGATTGGGGATGGAGGGACTGAAGCTTTCTTT.

The rearrangement joins TRBV5-6 to TRBJ2-2, with 7 bases identical to TRBD1. The CDR3 loop spans 17 amino acids. J lost 0 bases, V lost 1 base, and 6 bases had no gene match. The germline V gene has CDR1 SGHDT and CDR2 YYEEEE. The CDR3 DNA reads as TGTGCCAGCAGCTTGTTTGGCCAGGGGGCGAACACCGGGGAGCTGTTTTTT. Residues: CASSLFGQGANTGELFF.